This is a list of T cell receptor beta chains from one sample in a study of shared clonotypes between healthy human individuals. Produced via immunoSEQ multiplex PCR; TCRdb's table is partial and in-frame only. The sample has 490,000 or so clones, 70% to 80% seen once. The sample consisted of PBMCs. These TCRs come from a woman aged 40 to 50 in good health. Some clones in this sample may be carry-over from other donors' samples. Both conserved end residues are trimmed from each CDR3. The order of the fields is V gene, CDR3 protein.

>TRBV15
ATSRDPQRDSSYEQY
>TRBV7-8
ASSLRTAQETQY
>TRBV27
ASSRLMSGRGNEQY
>TRBV30
AWSQKPAGINEKLF
>TRBV19
ASSIGRQETQY
>TRBV7-9
ASSLGPHEQY
>TRBV7-9
ASRRTSGDLFNEQF
>TRBV28
ASSLSGYKNIQY
>TRBV28
ASSPTGWGIAKNIQY
>TRBV19
ASSGGQGYGYT
>TRBV4-2
ASSSRLAGTGELF
>TRBV9
ASSVITGWNTEAF
>TRBV6-5
ASSYSGRWGYGYT
>TRBV14
ASSQRRGFPTEKLF
>TRBV30
AWSSRHEKLF
>TRBV6-4
ASSDSGLGEAF
>TRBV11-3
ASSFGDREGEQF
>TRBV6-6
ASSFLDGTYEQY
>TRBV19
ASSPTQNTEAF
>TRBV5-1
ASSLPPSPGQGRGTGELF
>TRBV20-1
SASLGWAQH
>TRBV7-3
ASSLTSGRPLPQF
>TRBV1
TSSQDPYYEQY
>TRBV2
ASIGLATETQY
>TRBV7-7
ASSNTGTGKETQY
>TRBV30
AWTRARVEKLF
>TRBV28
ASSLLLLAGGPHEQY
>TRBV27
ASSLVGGYGYT
>TRBV5-1
ASSLSGTGGARNRNEQF
>TRBV5-1
ASSLGGTSGSSYNEQF
>TRBV7-9
ASSGAGRVYEQY
>TRBV5-1
ASSLDGLSYEQY
>TRBV5-1
ASSLASQPSYEQY
>TRBV27
ASRRDRTTDTQY
>TRBV7-2
ASSHQGARPHGNTIY
>TRBV10-3
AITGTANTEAF
>TRBV29-1
SVEGLAGSFEQY
>TRBV6-1
ASSEARGPNTEAF
>TRBV4-3
ASSQAWTSGYEQF
>TRBV7-2
ASSPRERETQY
>TRBV15
ATSREEFTSGLTYEQY
>TRBV30
AWRKQGAGEKLF
>TRBV5-1
ASSAGLVPYEQY
>TRBV28
ASSLYEQY
>TRBV10-3
AISESAGEGNEQF